The 30 T cell receptor beta chains below come from one sample, sequenced in a study of persistence of HIV-infected CD4 T cells. Cells were stimulated nonspecifically with anti-CD3/anti-CD28 magnetic beads. Responding CD4+ T cells were sorted by upregulation of both CD40 ligand and CD69. The immunoSEQ assay was version 4, run in survey mode. Clones were read by immunoSEQ multiplex PCR, and TCRdb kept only the in-frame ones, dropping some. The sample holds 40,000 to 55,000 clones, about nine tenths seen once. Antigen specificity for these receptors is unknown. The specimen comprised CD4+ T cells sorted from PBMCs after approximately 19-hour stimulation, sampled from a patient who received antiretroviral therapy. All receptors derive from an adult woman with HIV who was CMV-seropositive.

This clone has only one observation. The genes are TRBV30 and TRBJ1-3; tentatively, D is TRBD1 (5 bases). Germline lookup yields CDR1 GTSNPN and CDR2 SVGIG (reference sequence). This CDR3 has 11 residues. The V and J ends lost 7 bases and 4 bases respectively, with 8 bases between them. The DNA for the CDR3 is TGTGCCTCACACAGGGGAAACACCATATATTTT. This translates into CASHRGNTIYF.

J is TRBJ1-1 and V is TRBV3-1 (or the pseudogene TRBV3-2); unclear D gene. Germline V gives CDR1 LGHDT, CDR2 YNNKEL (reference sequence). The CDR3 runs 14 residues. V lost 2 bases and J 8 bases, leaving 15 bases between the germline ends. CDR3 nucleotides: TGTGCCAGCAGCCAATCCACGGAACTTTGGGAAGCTTTCTTT. Translating gives CASSQSTELWEAFF.

The genes are TRBV20-1 and TRBJ2-7; no definite D call. This CDR3 has 11 amino acids. The V gene's germline CDR1 is DFQATT and CDR2 SNEGSKA (reference sequence). V shed 5 bases and J shed 3 bases, with 8 bases lying between them. CDR3 sequence: CSALDGYEQYF. The CDR3 DNA reads as TGCAGTGCTCTGGACGGCTACGAGCAGTACTTC.

CDR3 DNA sequence: TGTGCCAGCCACCAAGCGGGGGCGCGCCGCACTGAAGCTTTCTTT. The encoded protein is CASHQAGARRTEAFF. This chain joins TRBV27 and TRBJ1-1; the D gene is possibly TRBD1 (6 bases). Trimming took 8 bases from V and 4 from J, leaving 20 bases between them. The CDR3 contains 15 residues. Germline lookup yields CDR1 MNHEY and CDR2 SMNVEV (reference sequence).

The rearrangement uses TRBV3-1 (or the pseudogene TRBV3-2) and TRBJ2-7, with D possibly being TRBD1 or TRBD2 (5 bases each). Germline-derived CDR1 and CDR2 are LGHDT and YNNKEL (reference sequence). The CDR3 length is 15 residues. The germline V and J ends were trimmed by 1 base and 3 bases, with 13 bases remaining between them. CDR3 nucleotides: TGTGCCAGCAGCCAAGTGGCAGGGAGAATCTACGAGCAGTACTTC. It codes for CASSQVAGRIYEQYF.

This chain uses TRBV5-1 with TRBJ2-7; TRBD1 is a possible D gene (5 bases). Trimming removed 0 bases from V and 6 bases from J, with 7 bases in between. Germline V gives CDR1 SGHRS, CDR2 YFSETQ. This CDR3 spans 12 amino acids. The CDR3 DNA reads TGCGCCAGCAGCTTGGTGCAGGGCGAGCAGTACTTC. Translation: CASSLVQGEQYF.

V and J are TRBV6-1 and TRBJ1-1; D gene ambiguous. The CDR3 is 14 residues long. The germline gives CDR1 MNHNS, CDR2 SASEGT. V shed 2 bases and J shed 0 bases, with 7 bases lying between them. This chain's CDR3 is CASSEIHLNTEAFF. Written as DNA, the CDR3 is TGTGCCAGCAGTGAAATACATCTGAACACTGAAGCTTTCTTT.

The gene calls are TRBV5-1 and TRBJ1-1; D unresolved. This CDR3 is 13 amino acids long. Germline V gene sequence: CDR1 SGHRS, CDR2 YFSETQ. V dropped 2 bases and J dropped 2 bases, with 7 bases sitting between them. The CDR3 is CASSFAVNTEAFF. CDR3 sequence (DNA): TGCGCCAGCAGCTTCGCGGTAAACACTGAAGCTTTCTTT.

The chain combines TRBV4-1 with TRBJ1-3, with unresolved D. Trimming removed 1 base from V and 0 bases from J, with 7 bases in between. The CDR3 has 15 amino acids. Germline CDR1 MGHRA, CDR2 YSYEKL. In nucleotides, the CDR3 is TGCGCCAGCAGCCAAGGGCTTGGCTCTGGAAACACCATATATTTT. Translating gives CASSQGLGSGNTIYF.

A single count supports this clone. The V gene is TRBV12-3 or TRBV12-4, the J gene TRBJ1-1; D unresolved. V was trimmed by 3 bases and J by 10 bases, leaving 9 bases between them. The CDR3 is made up of 11 amino acids. CDR3 sequence: CASSFGVRAFF. The CDR3, as DNA: TGTGCCAGCAGTTTTGGAGTTCGAGCTTTCTTT.

CDR3 in DNA: TGTGCCAGCAGCTCCGGAGGGTACGCGGGGACCGCCGGATGGGGCACAGATACGCAGTATTTT. Protein sequence: CASSSGGYAGTAGWGTDTQYF. The chain combines TRBV7-3 with TRBJ2-3, with D tentatively TRBD2 (6 bases). The CDR3 runs 21 residues. Germline V gene sequence: CDR1 SGHTA, CDR2 FQGTGA. Trimming pared 4 bases from V and 1 base from J, leaving 30 bases between.

The V call is TRBV12-3 or TRBV12-4, the J call TRBJ1-2; a weak D match, TRBD1 (5 bases). This CDR3 is 13 amino acids long. V was pared by 0 bases and J by 8 bases, with 10 bases between. CDR3 coding DNA: TGTGCCAGCAGTTTAGCGGCTAAGGGGGGCTACACCTTC. Its translation: CASSLAAKGGYTF.

This clone was counted only a few times. This chain joins TRBV6-5 and TRBJ1-1; D unresolved. From germline, CDR1 is MNHEY and CDR2 SVGAGI. The CDR3 consists of 16 residues. Trimming stripped 3 bases from V and 1 base from J, with 15 bases between. The CDR3 sequence: CASSYFGQNKNTEAFF. CDR3 DNA: TGTGCCAGCAGTTATTTCGGGCAGAACAAGAACACTGAAGCTTTCTTT.

Only one count was recorded for this clone. The chain recombines TRBV18 with TRBJ1-2; D possibly corresponds to TRBD1 (6 bases). V gave up 2 bases and J gave up 4 bases, with 17 bases separating them. The CDR3 length is 16 residues. CDR1 and CDR2 from the germline V gene are KGHSH and LQKENI. The CDR3 protein is CASSPNDRPLLYGYTF. In DNA form, the CDR3 reads TGTGCCAGCTCACCAAACGACAGGCCCCTTCTCTATGGCTACACCTTC.

The chain joins TRBV5-1 to TRBJ1-1; D uncertain. Germline V CDR1 and CDR2: SGHRS, YFSETQ. V was clipped by 1 base and J by 1 base, with 8 bases between them. The CDR3 covers 14 residues. As DNA, the CDR3 is TGCGCCAGCAGCTTGAATGCAGCGAACACTGAAGCTTTCTTT. Translating it yields CASSLNAANTEAFF.

The chain employs TRBV24-1 and TRBJ1-2, with 7 bases lining up with TRBD1. Per germline, CDR1 KGHDR and CDR2 SFDVKD. After removal of 4 bases from V and 7 bases from J, the junction contained 5 bases not matched to a gene. This CDR3 has 13 residues. CDR3 amino acids: CATSDETGLGYTF. The DNA for the CDR3 is TGTGCCACCAGTGACGAGACAGGGCTTGGCTACACCTTC.

The chain combines TRBV18 with TRBJ1-2; TRBD1 matches at 7 bases. The CDR3 spans 14 residues. The ends lost 3 bases at V and 2 bases at J; junction bases unmatched: 3. CDR1 and CDR2 (germline): KGHSH, LQKENI. CDR3 nucleotide sequence: TGTGCCAGCTCACCGGACAGGTTCAACTATGGCTACACCTTC. Amino acids: CASSPDRFNYGYTF.

This clone was found a few times. The chain combines TRBV28 with TRBJ1-5; D not resolved. Germline V gives CDR1 MDHEN, CDR2 SYDVKM. Trimming took off 3 bases at V and 16 bases at J, with 19 bases between the two ends. The length of the CDR3 is 13 residues. The CDR3, as DNA: TGTGCCAGCAGTTTGCAAGACGTAGACTCCGGACATTTT. This codes for CASSLQDVDSGHF. The full variable domain, its missing parts supplied by reference TRBV28 and TRBJ1-5, is DVKVTQSSRYLVKRTGEKVFLECVQDMDHENMFWYRQDPGLGLRLIYFSYDVKMKEKGDIPEGYSVSREKKERFSLILESASTNQTSMYLCASSLQDVDSGHFGDGTRLSIL.

The chain has TRBV18 and TRBJ2-3; 8 nucleotides agree with TRBD2. The CDR3 sequence is 15 residues long. From germline, CDR1 is KGHSH and CDR2 LQKENI. Trimming removed 3 bases from V and 2 bases from J; junction bases left unmatched: 4. Written as DNA, the CDR3 is TGTGCCAGCTCACCTAGCGGGGACCCCACAGATACGCAGTATTTT. This translates into CASSPSGDPTDTQYF.

The V call is TRBV12-3 or TRBV12-4, the J call TRBJ1-1; the D gene is possibly TRBD1 (5 bases). Trimming left V 5 bases short and J 7 bases short, with 14 bases between. There are 13 residues in the CDR3. Written as DNA, the CDR3 is TGTGCCAGCAGTCAGACCAGGGTCGATGAAGCTTTCTTT. Translated: CASSQTRVDEAFF.

The DNA of the CDR3 is TGTGCCAGTACCCTAAAAGCGGGGGGGAACAATGAGCAGTTCTTC. Its translation is CASTLKAGGNNEQFF. The chain carries TRBV19 and TRBJ2-1, with 10 bases lining up with TRBD2. The V gene's germline CDR1 is LNHDA and CDR2 SQIVND (reference sequence). Trimming at V came to 7 bases and at J to 5 bases, leaving 8 bases not matched to a gene. The CDR3 runs 15 residues.

This chain's CDR3 is CATSDHGQGRNTEAFF. CDR3 nucleotide sequence: TGTGCCACCAGTGACCATGGACAGGGGCGTAACACTGAAGCTTTCTTT. This chain uses TRBV24-1 with TRBJ1-1; 9 bases are shared with TRBD1. The V gene end was trimmed by 4 bases and the J gene end by 2 bases; junction bases not matched to a gene: 7. The CDR3 contains 16 residues. Germline values: CDR1 KGHDR, CDR2 SFDVKD.

V is TRBV7-2 and J is TRBJ1-1, with TRBD1 matching 10 bases. Losses at the gene ends were 2 bases for V and 5 bases for J; bases not matched to a gene: 5. This CDR3 region has 15 residues. CDR1 and CDR2 (germline): SGHTA, FQGNSA. CDR3 nucleotides: TGTGCCAGCAGCTTAAACGGACAGGGGGAGACTGAAGCTTTCTTT. It codes for CASSLNGQGETEAFF.

The chain combines TRBV24-1 with TRBJ1-5, with 7 positions matching TRBD1. Germline V CDR1 and CDR2: KGHDR, SFDVKD. After removal of 7 bases from V and 4 bases from J, the junction contained 6 bases not matched to a gene. This CDR3 comprises 14 residues. The DNA of the CDR3 is TGTGCCACCAGGCCGGGACAGCAAAATCAGCCCCAGCATTTT. Protein product: CATRPGQQNQPQHF.

The gene calls are TRBV11-3 and TRBJ1-4; 8 bases fit TRBD1. Looked up from germline, CDR1 is SGHNT and CDR2 is YENEEA. This CDR3 comprises 17 residues. Trimming took 4 bases from V and 0 from J; bases not matched to a gene: 7. This CDR3 is CASSSLTGGTTNEKLFF. CDR3 nucleotide sequence: TGTGCCAGCAGCTCCCTAACAGGGGGGACAACTAATGAAAAACTGTTTTTT.

This chain joins TRBV3-1 (or the pseudogene TRBV3-2) and TRBJ2-7; D tentatively fits TRBD1 or TRBD2 (6 bases each). This CDR3 region has 16 residues. Trimming pared 1 base from V and 2 bases from J, leaving 15 bases between. Germline V gene data show CDR1 as LGHDT and CDR2 as YNNKEL (reference sequence). The CDR3 protein is CASSQVARGRPYEQYF. CDR3 sequence (DNA): TGTGCCAGCAGCCAAGTTGCTCGGGGGCGGCCCTACGAGCAGTACTTC.

V is TRBV18 and J is TRBJ1-1, with D maybe TRBD1 (6 bases). Trimming cost V 2 bases and J 1 base, with 14 bases left between them. CDR1 and CDR2 from the germline V gene are KGHSH and LQKENI. This CDR3 has 16 amino acids. The CDR3 bases are TGTGCCAGCTCACCATTGCCAGCGGGGGCGAACACTGAAGCTTTCTTT. Translation: CASSPLPAGANTEAFF.

The chain carries TRBV2 and TRBJ1-2; possible D gene TRBD1, 6 bases. The CDR3 contains 15 residues. CDR1 is SNHLY, CDR2 FYNNEI, per germline. Trimming cost V 3 bases and J 5 bases, with 16 bases left between them. The CDR3 here is CASSEGRGKLYGYTF. The CDR3 DNA reads TGTGCCAGCAGTGAGGGCAGGGGAAAGCTTTATGGCTACACCTTC.

The chain employs TRBV14 and TRBJ2-1; 9 nucleotides match TRBD1. Per the germline V gene, CDR1 is SGHDN and CDR2 is FVKESK. Trimming removed 4 bases from V and 8 bases from J; junction bases left unmatched: 9. The CDR3 contains 15 residues. The CDR3 here is CASSLQGQGGYEQFF. CDR3 DNA: TGTGCCAGCAGCCTGCAGGGACAGGGTGGGTATGAGCAGTTCTTC. Full variable domain (outside the CDR3, taken from reference TRBV14 and TRBJ2-1): EAGVTQFPSHSVIEKGQTVTLRCDPISGHDNLYWYRRVMGKEIKFLLHFVKESKQDESGMPNNRFLAERTGGTYSTLKVQPAELEDSGVYFCASSLQGQGGYEQFFGPGTRLTVL.

The V call is TRBV5-4, the J call TRBJ2-5; no reliable D call. With 6 bases removed from V and 4 bases from J, the gap between germline ends came to 10 bases. The CDR3 runs 12 residues. Germline CDR1 is SGHNT and CDR2 is YYREEE (reference sequence). The CDR3 DNA is TGTGCCAGCAACCTGCGTGGAGAGACCCAGTACTTC. This sequence encodes CASNLRGETQYF. The complete variable domain, with remaining parts taken from reference TRBV5-4 and TRBJ2-5, reads ETGVTQSPTHLIKTRGQQVTLRCSSQSGHNTVSWYQQALGQGPQFIFQYYREEENGRGNFPPRFSGLQFPNYSSELNVNALELDDSALYLCASNLRGETQYFGPGTRLLVL.